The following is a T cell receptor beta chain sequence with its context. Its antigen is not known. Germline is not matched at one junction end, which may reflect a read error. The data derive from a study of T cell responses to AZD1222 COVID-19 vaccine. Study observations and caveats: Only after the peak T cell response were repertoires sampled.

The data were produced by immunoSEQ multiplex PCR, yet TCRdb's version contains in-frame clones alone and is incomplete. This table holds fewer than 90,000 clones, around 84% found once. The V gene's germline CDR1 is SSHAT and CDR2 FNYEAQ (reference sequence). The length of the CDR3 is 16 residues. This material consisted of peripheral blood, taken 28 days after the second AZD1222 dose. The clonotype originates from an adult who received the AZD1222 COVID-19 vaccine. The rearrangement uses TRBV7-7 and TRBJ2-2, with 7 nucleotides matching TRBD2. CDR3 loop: CASSLAGDPATGELFF. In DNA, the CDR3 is TGTGCTAGCAGCTTAGCGGGCGATCCGGCGACCGGGGAGCTGTTTTTT.